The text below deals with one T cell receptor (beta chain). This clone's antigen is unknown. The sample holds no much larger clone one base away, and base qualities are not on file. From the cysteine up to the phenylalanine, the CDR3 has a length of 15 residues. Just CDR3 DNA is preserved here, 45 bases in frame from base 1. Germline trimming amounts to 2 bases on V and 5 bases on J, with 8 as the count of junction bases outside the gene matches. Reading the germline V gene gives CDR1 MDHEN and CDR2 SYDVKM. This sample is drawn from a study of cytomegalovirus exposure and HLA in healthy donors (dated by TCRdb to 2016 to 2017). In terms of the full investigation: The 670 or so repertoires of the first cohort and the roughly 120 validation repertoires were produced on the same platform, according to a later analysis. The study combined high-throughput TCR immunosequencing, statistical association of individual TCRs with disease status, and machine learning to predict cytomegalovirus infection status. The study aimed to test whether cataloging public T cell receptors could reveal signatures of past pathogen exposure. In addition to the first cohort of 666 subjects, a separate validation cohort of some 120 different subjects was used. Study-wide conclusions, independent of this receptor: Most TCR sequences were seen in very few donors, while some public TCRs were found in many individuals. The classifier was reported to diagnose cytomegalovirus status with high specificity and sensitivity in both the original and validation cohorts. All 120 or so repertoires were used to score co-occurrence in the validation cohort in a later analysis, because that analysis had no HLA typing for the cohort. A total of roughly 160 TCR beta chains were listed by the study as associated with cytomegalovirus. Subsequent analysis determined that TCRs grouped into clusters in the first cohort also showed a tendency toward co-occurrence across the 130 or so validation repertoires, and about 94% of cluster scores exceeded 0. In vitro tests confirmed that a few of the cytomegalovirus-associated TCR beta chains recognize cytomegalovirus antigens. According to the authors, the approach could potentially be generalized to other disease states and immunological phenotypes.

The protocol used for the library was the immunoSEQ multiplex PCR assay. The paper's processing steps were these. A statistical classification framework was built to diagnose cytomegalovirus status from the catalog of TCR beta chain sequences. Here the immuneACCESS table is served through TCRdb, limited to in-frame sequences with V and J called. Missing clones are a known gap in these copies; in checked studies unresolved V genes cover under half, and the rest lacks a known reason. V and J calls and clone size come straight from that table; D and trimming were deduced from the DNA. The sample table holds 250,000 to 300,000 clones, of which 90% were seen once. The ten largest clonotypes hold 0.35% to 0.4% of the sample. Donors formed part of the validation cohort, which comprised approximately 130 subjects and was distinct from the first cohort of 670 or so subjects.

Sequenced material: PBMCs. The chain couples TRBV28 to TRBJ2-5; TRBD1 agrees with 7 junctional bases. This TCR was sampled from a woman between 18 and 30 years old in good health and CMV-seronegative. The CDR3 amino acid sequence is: CASSLEGGRRETQYF. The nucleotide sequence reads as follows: TGTGCCAGCAGTTTAGAAGGGGGCCGGAGGGAGACCCAGTACTTC.